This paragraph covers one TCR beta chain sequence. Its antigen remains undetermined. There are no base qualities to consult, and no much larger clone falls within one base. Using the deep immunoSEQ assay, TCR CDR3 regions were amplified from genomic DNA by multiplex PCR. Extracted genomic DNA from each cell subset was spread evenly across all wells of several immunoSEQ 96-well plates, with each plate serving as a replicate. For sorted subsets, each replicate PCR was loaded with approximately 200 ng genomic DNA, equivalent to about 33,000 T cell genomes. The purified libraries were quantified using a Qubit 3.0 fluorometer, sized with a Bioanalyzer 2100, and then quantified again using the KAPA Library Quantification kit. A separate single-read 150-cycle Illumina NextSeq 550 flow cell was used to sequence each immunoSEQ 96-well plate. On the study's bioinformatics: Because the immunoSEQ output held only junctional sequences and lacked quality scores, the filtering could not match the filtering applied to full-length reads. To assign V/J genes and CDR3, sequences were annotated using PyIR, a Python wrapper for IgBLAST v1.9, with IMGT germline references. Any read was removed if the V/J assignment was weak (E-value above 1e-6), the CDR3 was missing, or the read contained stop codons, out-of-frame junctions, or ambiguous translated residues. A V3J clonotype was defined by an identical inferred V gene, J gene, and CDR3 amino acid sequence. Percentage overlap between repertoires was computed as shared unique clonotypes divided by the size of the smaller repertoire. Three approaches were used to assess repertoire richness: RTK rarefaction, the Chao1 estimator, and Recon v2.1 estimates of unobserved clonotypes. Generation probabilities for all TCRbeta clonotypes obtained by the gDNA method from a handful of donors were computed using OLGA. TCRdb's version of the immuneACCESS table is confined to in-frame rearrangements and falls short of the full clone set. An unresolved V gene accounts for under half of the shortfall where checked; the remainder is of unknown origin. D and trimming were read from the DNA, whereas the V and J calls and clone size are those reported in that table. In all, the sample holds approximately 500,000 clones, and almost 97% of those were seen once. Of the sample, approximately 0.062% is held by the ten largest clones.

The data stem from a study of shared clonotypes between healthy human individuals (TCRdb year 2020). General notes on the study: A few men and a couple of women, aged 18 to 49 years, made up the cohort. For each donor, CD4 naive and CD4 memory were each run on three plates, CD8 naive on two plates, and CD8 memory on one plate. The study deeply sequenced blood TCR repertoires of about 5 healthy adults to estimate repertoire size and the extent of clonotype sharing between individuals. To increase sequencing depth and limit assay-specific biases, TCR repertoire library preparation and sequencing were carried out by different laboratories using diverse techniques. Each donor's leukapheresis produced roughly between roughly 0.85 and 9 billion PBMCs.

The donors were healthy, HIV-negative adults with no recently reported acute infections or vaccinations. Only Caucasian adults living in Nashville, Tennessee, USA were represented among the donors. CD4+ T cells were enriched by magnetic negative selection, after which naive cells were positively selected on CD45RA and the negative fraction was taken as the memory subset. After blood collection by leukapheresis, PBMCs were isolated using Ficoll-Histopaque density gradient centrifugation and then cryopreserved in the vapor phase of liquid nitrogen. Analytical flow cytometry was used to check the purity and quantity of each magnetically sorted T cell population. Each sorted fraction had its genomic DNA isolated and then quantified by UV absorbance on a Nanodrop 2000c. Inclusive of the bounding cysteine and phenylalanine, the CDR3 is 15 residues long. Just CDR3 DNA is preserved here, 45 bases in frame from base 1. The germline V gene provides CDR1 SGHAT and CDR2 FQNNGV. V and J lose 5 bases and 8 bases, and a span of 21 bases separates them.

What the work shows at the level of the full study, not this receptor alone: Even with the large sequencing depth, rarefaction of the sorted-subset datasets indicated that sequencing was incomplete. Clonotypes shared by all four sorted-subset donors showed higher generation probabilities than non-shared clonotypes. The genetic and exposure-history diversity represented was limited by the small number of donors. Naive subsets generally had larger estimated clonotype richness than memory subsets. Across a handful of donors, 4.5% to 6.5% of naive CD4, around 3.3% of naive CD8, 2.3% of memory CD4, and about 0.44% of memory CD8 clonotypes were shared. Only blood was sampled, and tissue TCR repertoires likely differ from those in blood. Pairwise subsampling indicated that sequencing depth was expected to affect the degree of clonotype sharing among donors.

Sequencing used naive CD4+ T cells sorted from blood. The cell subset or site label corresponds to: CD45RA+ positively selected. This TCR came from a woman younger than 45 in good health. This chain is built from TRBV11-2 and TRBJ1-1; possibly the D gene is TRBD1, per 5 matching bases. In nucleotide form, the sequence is TGTGCCAGCAGCGCCACGGGGGGGATCTTTACCGAAGCTTTCTTT. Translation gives CASSATGGIFTEAFF.